This T cell receptor (beta chain) was sequenced in a study of cytomegalovirus exposure and HLA in healthy donors. In the study overall: The roughly 120 validation repertoires matched the roughly 650 first-cohort repertoires in platform, a later analysis reported.

Findings and limits, study-wide: Accounts indicate the classifier identified cytomegalovirus status with strong specificity and sensitivity. Fewer than 200 TCR beta chains were listed as cytomegalovirus-associated.

To note about this clone: Antigen: not known.

The CDR3 is made up of 17 amino acids. Trimming took 2 bases from V and 3 from J; bases not matched to a gene: 9. CDR1 is MGHDK, CDR2 SYGVNS, per germline. The table came from immunoSEQ multiplex PCR; TCRdb's copy has only in-frame clones and leaves some out. Of around 400,000 clones in the sample, 75% to 90% were seen once. The TCR sequence derives from a woman aged 18-29 years in good health and CMV-seronegative. The sample taken for sequencing was PBMCs. The chain links TRBV25-1 to TRBJ2-5, with 10 bases matching TRBD1. CDR3 region: CASSEVGTGVREETQYF. For the CDR3, the DNA is TGTGCCAGCAGTGAAGTTGGGACAGGGGTAAGGGAAGAGACCCAGTACTTC.